The T cell receptor (beta chain) under discussion was sequenced for a study of blood T cell repertoires in COVID-19. TCRdb's copy holds only in-frame clones and misses some; the assay was immunoSEQ multiplex PCR. The table has 450,000 or so clones, about 91% seen once. The source material was peripheral blood. The TCR comes from a man between 18 and 35 years old with COVID-19, enrolled during active disease.

CDR3 sequence (DNA): TGTGCCAGCAGCTTAGCCTTTTCCGGGACAGGGGTGAACACCGGGGAGCTGTTTTTT. This gives the protein CASSLAFSGTGVNTGELFF. V and J are TRBV11-2 and TRBJ2-2, with 10 bases matching TRBD1. CDR1 and CDR2 (germline): SGHAT, FQNNGV. CDR3 length: 19 amino acids. V gave up 1 base and J gave up 1 base; unmatched junction bases: 9.